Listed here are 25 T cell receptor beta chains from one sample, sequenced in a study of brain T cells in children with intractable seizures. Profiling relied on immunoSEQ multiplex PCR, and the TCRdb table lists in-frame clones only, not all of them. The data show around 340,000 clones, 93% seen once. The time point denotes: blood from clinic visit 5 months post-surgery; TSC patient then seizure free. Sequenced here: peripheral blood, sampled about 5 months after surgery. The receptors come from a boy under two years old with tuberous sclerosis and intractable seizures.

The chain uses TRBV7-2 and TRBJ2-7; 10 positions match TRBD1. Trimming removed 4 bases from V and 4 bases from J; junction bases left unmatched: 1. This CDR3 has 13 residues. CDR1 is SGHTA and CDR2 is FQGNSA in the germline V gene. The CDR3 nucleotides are TGTGCCAGCAGCTGGGACAGGGGATACGAGCAGTACTTC. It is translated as CASSWDRGYEQYF.

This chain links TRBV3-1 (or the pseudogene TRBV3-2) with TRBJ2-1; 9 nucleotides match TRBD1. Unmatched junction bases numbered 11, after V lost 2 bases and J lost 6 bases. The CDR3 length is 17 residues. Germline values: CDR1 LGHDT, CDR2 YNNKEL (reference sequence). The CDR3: CASSQLSGTGISNEQFF. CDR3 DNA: TGTGCCAGCAGCCAACTCTCCGGGACAGGGATCTCCAATGAGCAGTTCTTC.

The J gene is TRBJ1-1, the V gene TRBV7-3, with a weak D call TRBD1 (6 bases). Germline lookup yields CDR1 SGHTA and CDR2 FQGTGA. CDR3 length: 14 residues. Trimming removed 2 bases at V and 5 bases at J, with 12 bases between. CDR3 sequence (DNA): TGTGCCAGCAGCTTAGGCAGGGGTGGAACTGAAGCTTTCTTT. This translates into CASSLGRGGTEAFF. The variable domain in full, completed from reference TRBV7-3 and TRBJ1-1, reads GAGVSQTPSNKVTEKGKYVELRCDPISGHTALYWYRQSLGQGPEFLIYFQGTGAADDSGLPNDRFFAVRPEGSVSTLKIQRTERGDSAVYLCASSLGRGGTEAFFGQGTRLTVV.

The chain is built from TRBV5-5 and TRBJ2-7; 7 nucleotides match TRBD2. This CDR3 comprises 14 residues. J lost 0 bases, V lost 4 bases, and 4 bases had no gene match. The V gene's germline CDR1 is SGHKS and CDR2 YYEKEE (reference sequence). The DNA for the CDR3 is TGTGCCAGCAGCGCTAGGACTAGCTCCTACGAGCAGTACTTC. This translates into CASSARTSSYEQYF.

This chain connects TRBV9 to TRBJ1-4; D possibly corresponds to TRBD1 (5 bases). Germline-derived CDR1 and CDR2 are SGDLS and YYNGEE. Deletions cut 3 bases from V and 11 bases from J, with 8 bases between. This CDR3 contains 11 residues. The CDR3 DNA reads TGTGCCAGCAGCGGGGGGGAGAAACTGTTTTTT. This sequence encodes CASSGGEKLFF.

In DNA form, the CDR3 reads TGTGCCAGCAGTGAACCGGGCACAGATACGCAGTATTTT. Amino acids: CASSEPGTDTQYF. The chain links TRBV2 to TRBJ2-3; no definite D call. Germline V gives CDR1 SNHLY, CDR2 FYNNEI. Deletions cut 2 bases from V and 1 base from J, with 4 bases between. The length of the CDR3 is 13 residues.

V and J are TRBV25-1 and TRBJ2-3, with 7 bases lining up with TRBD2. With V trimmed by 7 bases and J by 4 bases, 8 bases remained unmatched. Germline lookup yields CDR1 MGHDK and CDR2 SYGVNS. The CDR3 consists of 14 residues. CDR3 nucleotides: TGTGCCAGCAAGGCCGCTGGGGGGGCAGATACGCAGTATTTT. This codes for CASKAAGGADTQYF.

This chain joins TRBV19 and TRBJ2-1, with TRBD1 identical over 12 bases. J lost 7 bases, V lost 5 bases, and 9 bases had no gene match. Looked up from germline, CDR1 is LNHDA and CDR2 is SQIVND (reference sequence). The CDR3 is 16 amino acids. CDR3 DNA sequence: TGTGCCAGTAGTGTGATACCGGGACAGGGGGCTAATGAGCAGTTCTTC. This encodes CASSVIPGQGANEQFF.

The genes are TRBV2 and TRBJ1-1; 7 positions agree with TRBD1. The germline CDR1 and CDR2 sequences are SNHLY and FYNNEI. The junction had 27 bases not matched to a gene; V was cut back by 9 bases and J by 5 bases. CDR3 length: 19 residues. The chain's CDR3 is CASGSPDTGTAPELTEAFF. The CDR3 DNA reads TGTGCCAGTGGAAGCCCGGATACCGGGACAGCCCCTGAACTGACTGAAGCTTTCTTT. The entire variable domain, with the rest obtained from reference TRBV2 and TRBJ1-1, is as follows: EPEVTQTPSHQVTQMGQEVILRCVPISNHLYFYWYRQILGQKVEFLVSFYNNEISEKSEIFDDQFSVERPDGSNFTLKIRSTKLEDSAMYFCASGSPDTGTAPELTEAFFGQGTRLTVV.

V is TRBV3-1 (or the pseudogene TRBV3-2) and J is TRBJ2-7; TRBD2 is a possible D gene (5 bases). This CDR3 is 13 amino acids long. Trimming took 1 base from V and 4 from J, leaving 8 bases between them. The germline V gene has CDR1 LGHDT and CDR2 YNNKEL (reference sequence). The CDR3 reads CASSQGSGYEQYF. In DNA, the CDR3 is TGTGCCAGCAGCCAAGGATCGGGGTACGAGCAGTACTTC.

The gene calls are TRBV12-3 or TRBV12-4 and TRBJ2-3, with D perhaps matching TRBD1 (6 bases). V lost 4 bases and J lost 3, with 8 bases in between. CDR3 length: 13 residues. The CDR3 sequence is CASSSTGTDTQYF. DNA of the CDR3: TGTGCCAGCAGTTCCACAGGGACAGATACGCAGTATTTT.

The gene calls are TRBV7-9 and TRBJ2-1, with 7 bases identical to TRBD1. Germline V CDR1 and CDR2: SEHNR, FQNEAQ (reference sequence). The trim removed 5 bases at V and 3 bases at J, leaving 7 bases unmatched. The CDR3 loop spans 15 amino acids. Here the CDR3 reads CASSPGQQSYNEQFF. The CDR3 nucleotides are TGTGCCAGCAGCCCGGGACAGCAGAGCTACAATGAGCAGTTCTTC.

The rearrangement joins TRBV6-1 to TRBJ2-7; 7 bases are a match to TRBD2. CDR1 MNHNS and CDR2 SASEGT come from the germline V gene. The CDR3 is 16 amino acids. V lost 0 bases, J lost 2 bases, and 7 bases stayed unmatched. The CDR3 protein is CASSEAFRDYTYEQYF. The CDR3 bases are TGTGCCAGCAGTGAAGCTTTTCGGGACTACACCTACGAGCAGTACTTC.

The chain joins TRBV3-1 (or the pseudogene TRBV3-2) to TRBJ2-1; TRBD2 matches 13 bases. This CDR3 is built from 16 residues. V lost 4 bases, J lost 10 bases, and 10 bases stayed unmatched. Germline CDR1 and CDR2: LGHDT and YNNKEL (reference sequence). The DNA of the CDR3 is TGTGCCAGCAGCCTCGATCCGGGACTAGCGGGACAAGAGCAGTTCTTC. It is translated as CASSLDPGLAGQEQFF.

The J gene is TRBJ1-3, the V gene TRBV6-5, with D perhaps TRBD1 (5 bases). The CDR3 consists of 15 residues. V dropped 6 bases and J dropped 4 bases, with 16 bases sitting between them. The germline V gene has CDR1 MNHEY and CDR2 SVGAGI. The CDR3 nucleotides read TGTGCCAGCAGCGACACAGGTGGAACCGGAAACACCATATATTTT. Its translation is CASSDTGGTGNTIYF.

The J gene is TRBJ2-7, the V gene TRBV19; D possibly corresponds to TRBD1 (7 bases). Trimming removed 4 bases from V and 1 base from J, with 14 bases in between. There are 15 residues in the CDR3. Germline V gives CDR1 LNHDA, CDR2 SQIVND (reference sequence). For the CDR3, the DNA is TGTGCCAGTAGTAAGGGGGCAGGGGGGTCCTACGAGCAGTACTTC. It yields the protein CASSKGAGGSYEQYF.

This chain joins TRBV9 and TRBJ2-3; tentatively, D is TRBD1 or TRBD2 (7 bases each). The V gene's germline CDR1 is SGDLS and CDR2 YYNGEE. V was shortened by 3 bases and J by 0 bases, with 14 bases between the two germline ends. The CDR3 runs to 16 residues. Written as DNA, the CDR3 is TGTGCCAGCAGCGCAGGGGGGGGAGCCAGCACAGATACGCAGTATTTT. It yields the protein CASSAGGGASTDTQYF. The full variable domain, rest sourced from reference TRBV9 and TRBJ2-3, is DSGVTQTPKHLITATGQRVTLRCSPRSGDLSVYWYQQSLDQGLQFLIQYYNGEERAKGNILERFSAQQFPDLHSELNLSSLELGDSALYFCASSAGGGASTDTQYFGPGTRLTVL.

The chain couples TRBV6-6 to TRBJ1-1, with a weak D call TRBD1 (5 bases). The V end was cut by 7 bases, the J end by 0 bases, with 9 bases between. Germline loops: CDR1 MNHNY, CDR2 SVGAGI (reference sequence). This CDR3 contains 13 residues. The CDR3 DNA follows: TGTGCCAGCATACGGGGGATGAACACTGAAGCTTTCTTT. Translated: CASIRGMNTEAFF.

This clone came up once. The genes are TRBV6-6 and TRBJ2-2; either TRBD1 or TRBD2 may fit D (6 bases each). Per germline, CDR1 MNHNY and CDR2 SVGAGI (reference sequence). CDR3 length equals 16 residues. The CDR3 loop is CAAVTGRGVNTGELFF. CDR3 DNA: TGTGCAGCAGTTACAGGAAGGGGGGTGAACACCGGGGAGCTGTTTTTT.

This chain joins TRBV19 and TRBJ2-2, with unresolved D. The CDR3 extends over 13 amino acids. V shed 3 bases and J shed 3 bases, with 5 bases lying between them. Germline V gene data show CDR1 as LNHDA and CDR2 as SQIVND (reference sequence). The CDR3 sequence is CASSIMDTGELFF. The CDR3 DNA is TGTGCCAGTAGTATTATGGACACCGGGGAGCTGTTTTTT.

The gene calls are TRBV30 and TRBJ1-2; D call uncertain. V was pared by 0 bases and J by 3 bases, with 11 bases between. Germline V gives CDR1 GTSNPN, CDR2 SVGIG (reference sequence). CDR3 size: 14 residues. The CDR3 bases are TGTGCCTGGAGTGTACTGGTGGGAGACTATGGCTACACCTTC. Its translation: CAWSVLVGDYGYTF.

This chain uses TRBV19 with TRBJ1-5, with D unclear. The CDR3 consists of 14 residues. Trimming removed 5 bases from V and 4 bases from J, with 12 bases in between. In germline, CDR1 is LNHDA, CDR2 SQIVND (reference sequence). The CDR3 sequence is CASSPRAGNQPQHF. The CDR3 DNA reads TGTGCCAGTAGTCCACGAGCGGGGAATCAGCCCCAGCATTTT.

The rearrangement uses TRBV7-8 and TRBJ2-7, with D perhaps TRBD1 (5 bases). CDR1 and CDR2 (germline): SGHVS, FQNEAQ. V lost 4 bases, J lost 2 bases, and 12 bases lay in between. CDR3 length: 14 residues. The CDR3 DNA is TGTGCCAGCAGCTGGAAGACGGACACCTACGAGCAGTACTTC. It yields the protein CASSWKTDTYEQYF.

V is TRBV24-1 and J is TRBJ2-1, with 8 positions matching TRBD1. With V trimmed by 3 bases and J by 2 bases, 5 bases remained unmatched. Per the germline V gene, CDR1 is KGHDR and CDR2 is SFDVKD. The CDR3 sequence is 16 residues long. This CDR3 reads CATSDPPTGAYNEQFF. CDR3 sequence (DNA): TGTGCCACCAGTGATCCCCCGACAGGGGCCTACAATGAGCAGTTCTTC.

The CDR3 DNA reads TGTGCCACCTCCGGGGGGTTTAGCTATAATTCACCCCTCCACTTT. Translating it yields CATSGGFSYNSPLHF. The rearrangement uses TRBV21-1 and TRBJ1-6. TRBV21-1 is labeled a pseudogene. The CDR3 totals 15 residues.